The T cell receptor (beta chain) under discussion was sequenced for a study of fetal regulatory T cell absence and autoimmunity. V lost 4 bases, J lost 1 base, and 13 bases lay in between. CDR3 length equals 15 residues. The germline gives CDR1 SGHNT, CDR2 YYREEE (reference sequence). Profiled with immunoSEQ multiplex PCR; TCRdb holds only in-frame clones, not every one. Of about 50,000 clones listed, about 86% are singletons. The sequence was collected from a newborn boy with IPEX syndrome. The chain is built from TRBV5-4 and TRBJ2-3, with D possibly matching TRBD1 (6 bases). The sequenced sample was cord blood. The CDR3 DNA is TGTGCCAGCAGCCCCAGGGGCCCCGGCACAGATACGCAGTATTTT. Its translation is CASSPRGPGTDTQYF.